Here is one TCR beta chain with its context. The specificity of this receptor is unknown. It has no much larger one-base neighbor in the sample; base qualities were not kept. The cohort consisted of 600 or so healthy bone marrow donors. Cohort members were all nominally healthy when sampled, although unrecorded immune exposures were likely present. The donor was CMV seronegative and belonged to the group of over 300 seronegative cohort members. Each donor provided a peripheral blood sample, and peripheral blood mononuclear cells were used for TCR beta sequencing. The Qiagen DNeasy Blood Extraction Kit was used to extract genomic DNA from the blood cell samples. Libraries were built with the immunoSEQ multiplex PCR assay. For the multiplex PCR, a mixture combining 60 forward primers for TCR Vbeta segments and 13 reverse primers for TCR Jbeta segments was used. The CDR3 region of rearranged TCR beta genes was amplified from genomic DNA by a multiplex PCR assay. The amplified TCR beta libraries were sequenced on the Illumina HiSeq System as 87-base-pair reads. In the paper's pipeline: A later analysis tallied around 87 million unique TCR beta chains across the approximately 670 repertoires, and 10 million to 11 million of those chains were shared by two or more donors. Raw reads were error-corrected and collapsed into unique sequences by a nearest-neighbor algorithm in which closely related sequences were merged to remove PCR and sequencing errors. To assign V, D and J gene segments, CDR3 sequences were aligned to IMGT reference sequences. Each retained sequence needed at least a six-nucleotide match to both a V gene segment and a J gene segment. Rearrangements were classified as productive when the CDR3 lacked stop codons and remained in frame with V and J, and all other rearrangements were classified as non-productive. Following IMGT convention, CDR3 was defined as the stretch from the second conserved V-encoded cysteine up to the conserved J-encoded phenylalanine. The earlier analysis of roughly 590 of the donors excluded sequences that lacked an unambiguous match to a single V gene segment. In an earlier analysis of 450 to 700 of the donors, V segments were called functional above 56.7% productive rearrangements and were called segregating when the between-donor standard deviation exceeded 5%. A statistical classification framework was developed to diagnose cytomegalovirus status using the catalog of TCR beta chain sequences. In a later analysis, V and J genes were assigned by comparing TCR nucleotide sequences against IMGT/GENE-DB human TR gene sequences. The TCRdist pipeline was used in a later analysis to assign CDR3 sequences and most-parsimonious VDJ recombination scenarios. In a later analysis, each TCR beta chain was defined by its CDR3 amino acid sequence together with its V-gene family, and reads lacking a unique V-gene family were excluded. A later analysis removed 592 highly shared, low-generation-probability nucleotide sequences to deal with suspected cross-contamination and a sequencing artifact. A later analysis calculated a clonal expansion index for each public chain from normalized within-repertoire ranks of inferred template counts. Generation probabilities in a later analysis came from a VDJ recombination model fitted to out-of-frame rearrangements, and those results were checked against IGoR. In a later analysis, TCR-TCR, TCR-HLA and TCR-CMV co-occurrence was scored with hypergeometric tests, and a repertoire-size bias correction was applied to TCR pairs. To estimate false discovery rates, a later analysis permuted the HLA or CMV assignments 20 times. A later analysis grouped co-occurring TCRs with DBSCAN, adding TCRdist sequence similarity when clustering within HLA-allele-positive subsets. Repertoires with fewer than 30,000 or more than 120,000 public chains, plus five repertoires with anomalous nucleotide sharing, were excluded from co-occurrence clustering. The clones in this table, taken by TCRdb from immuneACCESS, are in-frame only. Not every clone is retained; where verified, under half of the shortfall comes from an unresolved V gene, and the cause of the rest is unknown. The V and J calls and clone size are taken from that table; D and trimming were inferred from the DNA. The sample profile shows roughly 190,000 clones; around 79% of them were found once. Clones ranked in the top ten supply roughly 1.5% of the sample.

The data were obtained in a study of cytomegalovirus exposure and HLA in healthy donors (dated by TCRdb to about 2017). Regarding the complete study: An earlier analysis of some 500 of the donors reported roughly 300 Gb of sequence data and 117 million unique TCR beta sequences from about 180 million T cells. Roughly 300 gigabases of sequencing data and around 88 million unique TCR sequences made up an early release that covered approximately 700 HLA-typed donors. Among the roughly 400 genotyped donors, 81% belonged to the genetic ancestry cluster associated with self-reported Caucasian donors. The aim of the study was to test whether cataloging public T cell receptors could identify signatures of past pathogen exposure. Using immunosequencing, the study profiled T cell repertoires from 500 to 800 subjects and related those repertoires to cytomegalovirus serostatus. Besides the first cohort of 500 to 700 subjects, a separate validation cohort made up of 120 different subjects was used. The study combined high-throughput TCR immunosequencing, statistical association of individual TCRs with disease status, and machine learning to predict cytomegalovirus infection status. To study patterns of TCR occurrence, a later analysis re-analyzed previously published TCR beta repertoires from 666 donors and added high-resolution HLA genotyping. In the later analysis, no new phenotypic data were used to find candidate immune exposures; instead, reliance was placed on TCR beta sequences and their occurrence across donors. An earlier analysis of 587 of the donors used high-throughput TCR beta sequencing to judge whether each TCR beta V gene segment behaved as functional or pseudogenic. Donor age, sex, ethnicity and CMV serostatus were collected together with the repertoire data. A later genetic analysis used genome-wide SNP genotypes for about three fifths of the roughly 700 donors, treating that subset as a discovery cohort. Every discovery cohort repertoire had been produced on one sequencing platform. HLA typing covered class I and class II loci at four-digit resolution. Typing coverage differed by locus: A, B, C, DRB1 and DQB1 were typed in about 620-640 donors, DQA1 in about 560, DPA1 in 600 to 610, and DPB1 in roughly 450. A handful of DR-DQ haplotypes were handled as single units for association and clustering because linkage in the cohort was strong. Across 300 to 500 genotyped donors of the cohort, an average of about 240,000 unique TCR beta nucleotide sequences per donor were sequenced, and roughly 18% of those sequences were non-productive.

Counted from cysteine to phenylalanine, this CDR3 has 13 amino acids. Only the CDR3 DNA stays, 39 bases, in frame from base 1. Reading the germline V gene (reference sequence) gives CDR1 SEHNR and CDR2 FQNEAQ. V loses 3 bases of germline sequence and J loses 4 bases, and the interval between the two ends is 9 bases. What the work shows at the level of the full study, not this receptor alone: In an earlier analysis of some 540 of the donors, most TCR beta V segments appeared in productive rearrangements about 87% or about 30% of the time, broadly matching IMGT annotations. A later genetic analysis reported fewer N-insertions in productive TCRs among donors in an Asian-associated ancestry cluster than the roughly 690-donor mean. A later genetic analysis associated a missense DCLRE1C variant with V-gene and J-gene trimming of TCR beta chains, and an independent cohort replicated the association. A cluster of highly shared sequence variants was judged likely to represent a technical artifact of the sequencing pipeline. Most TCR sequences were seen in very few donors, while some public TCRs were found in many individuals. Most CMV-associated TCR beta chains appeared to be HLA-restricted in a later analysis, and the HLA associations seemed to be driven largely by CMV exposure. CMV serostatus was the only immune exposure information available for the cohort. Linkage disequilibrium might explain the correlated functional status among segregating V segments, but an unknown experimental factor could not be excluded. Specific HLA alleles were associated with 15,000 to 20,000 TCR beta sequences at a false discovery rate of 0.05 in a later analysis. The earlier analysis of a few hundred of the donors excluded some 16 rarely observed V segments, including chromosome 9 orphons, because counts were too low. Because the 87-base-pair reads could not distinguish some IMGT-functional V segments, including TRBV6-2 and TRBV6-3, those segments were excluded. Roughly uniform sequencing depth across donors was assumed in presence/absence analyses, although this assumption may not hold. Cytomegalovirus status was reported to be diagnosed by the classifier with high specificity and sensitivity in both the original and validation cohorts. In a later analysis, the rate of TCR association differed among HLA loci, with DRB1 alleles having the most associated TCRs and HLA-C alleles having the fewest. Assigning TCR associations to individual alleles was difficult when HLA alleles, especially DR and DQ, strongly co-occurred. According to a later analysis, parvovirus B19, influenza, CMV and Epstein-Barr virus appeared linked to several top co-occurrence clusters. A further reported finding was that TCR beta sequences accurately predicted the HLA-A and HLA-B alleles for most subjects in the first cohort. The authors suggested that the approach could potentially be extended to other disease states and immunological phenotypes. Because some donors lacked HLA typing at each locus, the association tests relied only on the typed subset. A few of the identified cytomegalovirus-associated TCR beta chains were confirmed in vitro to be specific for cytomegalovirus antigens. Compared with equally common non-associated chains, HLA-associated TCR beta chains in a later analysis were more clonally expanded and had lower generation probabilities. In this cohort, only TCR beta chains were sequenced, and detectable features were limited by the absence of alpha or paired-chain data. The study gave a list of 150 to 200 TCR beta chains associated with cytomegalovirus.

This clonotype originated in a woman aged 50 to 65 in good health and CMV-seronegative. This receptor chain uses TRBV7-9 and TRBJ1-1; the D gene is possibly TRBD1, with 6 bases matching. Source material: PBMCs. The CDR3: CASSFTGSTEAFF. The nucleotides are TGTGCCAGCAGCTTCACAGGGAGCACTGAAGCTTTCTTT.